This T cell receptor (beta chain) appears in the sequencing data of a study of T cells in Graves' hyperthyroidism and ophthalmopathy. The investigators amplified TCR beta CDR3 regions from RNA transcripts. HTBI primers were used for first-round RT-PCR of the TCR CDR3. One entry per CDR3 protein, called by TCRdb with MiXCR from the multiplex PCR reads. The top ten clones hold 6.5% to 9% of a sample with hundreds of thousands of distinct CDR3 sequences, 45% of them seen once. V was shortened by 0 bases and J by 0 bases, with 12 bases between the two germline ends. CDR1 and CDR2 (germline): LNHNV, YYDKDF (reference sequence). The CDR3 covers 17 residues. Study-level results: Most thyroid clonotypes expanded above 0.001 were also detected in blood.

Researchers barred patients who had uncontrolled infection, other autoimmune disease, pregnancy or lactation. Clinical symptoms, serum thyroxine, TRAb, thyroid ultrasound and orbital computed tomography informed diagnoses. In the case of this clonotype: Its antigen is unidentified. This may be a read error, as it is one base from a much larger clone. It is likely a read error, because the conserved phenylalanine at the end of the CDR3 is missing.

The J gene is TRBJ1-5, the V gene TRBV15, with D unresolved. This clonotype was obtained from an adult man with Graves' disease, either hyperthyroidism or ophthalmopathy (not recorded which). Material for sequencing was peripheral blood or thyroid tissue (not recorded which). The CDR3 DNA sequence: TGTGCCACCAGCAGAGATCCGGCAACCTATAGCAATCAGCCCCAGCATTCT. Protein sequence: CATSRDPATYSNQPQHS.